The 27 T cell receptor beta chains presented below share a single source sample, sequenced in a study of vaccination effects on CD4 cells after COVID-19. Assay: immunoSEQ multiplex PCR; the TCRdb copy retains only in-frame clones and omits some. The profile shows some 20,000 clones, 65% to 85% of them singletons. No antigen has been identified for these receptors. Viral peptide pool expansion of antigen-specific CD4+ T cells preceded sequencing in the ViraFEST assay. The authors isolated CD4+ T cells after nine to eleven days of culture. All study participants received two doses of BNT162b2 or mRNA-1273 vaccine. The sample in question was CD4+ T cells from PBMCs cultured with HCoV-229E spike peptides, obtained after COVID-19 vaccination. The receptors were sampled from a human donor who received a COVID-19 vaccine.

The chain uses TRBV24-1 and TRBJ2-5; TRBD1 or TRBD2 may be the D gene (6 bases each). This CDR3 has 14 amino acids. V shed 1 base and J shed 5 bases, with 10 bases lying between them. Germline V CDR1 and CDR2: KGHDR, SFDVKD. The CDR3 reads CATSDFGGLETQYF. As DNA, the CDR3 is TGTGCCACCAGTGATTTTGGGGGGCTCGAGACCCAGTACTTC.

V is TRBV28 and J is TRBJ2-1; TRBD2 aligns across 11 bases. The V and J ends lost 4 bases and 0 bases, in that order; junction bases with no gene match: 5. The CDR3 covers 17 residues. Germline V gene data show CDR1 as MDHEN and CDR2 as SYDVKM. Written as DNA, the CDR3 is TGTGCCAGCAGTTGGCTAGCGGGAGGTCGCTCCTACAATGAGCAGTTCTTC. As protein: CASSWLAGGRSYNEQFF.

This rearrangement joins TRBV7-8 to TRBJ1-4; D is uncertain. The germline V and J ends were trimmed by 7 bases and 6 bases, with 15 bases remaining between them. The germline gives CDR1 SGHVS, CDR2 FQNEAQ. The CDR3 loop spans 14 amino acids. DNA for the CDR3: TGTGCCAGCACGTTAACAGAGATTCATGAAAAACTGTTTTTT. It specifies CASTLTEIHEKLFF.

The rearrangement uses TRBV24-1 and TRBJ2-2; 14 bases map to TRBD2. Per the germline V gene, CDR1 is KGHDR and CDR2 is SFDVKD. This CDR3 region has 17 residues. V trimming: 2 bases; J trimming: 7 bases; junction bases outside the gene matches: 5. The CDR3 DNA is TGTGCCACCAGTGATTCTGGGACTAGCGGGAGAGTCGGGGAGCTGTTTTTT. Protein: CATSDSGTSGRVGELFF.

This sequence joins TRBV7-6 and TRBJ2-5; TRBD2 agrees at 8 bases. V trimming: 4 bases; J trimming: 4 bases; junction bases outside the gene matches: 11. CDR1 is SGHVS and CDR2 is FNYEAQ in the germline V gene. The CDR3 totals 16 residues. CDR3 amino acids: CASSWEPGLEGETQYF. In DNA, the CDR3 is TGTGCCAGCAGCTGGGAACCGGGACTAGAGGGAGAGACCCAGTACTTC.

The V call is TRBV6-1, the J call TRBJ1-5, with a possible D match to TRBD1 (6 bases). V was cut by 1 base and J by 3 bases, with 16 bases left in between. The CDR3 consists of 17 residues. Per the germline V gene, CDR1 is MNHNS and CDR2 is SASEGT. This chain's CDR3 is CASSEDSWEGVNQPQHF. The DNA for the CDR3 is TGTGCCAGCAGTGAAGATAGTTGGGAGGGGGTCAATCAGCCCCAGCATTTT.

The J gene is TRBJ2-1, the V gene TRBV29-1, with 8 bases matching TRBD2. The CDR3 is made up of 13 amino acids. The germline gives CDR1 SQVTM, CDR2 ANQGSEA. After removal of 7 bases from V and 10 bases from J, the junction contained 12 bases not matched to a gene. The CDR3 loop reads CSAETGRAGEQFF. Here the CDR3 DNA reads TGCAGCGCCGAGACCGGGAGGGCCGGAGAGCAGTTCTTC.

The chain is built from TRBV7-7 and TRBJ1-4; D is unclear. This CDR3 contains 13 residues. V was trimmed by 5 bases and J by 12 bases, leaving 16 bases between them. Germline lookup yields CDR1 SSHAT and CDR2 FNYEAQ (reference sequence). Written as DNA, the CDR3 is TGTGCCAGCAGCCCAGCCGAGGGTTTGGAACTGTTTTTT. Translation gives CASSPAEGLELFF.

The rearrangement links TRBV10-2 to TRBJ2-5; no definite D call. This CDR3 region has 14 residues. CDR1 is WSHSY, CDR2 SAAADI, per germline. Trimming took 3 bases from V and 3 from J, leaving 11 bases between them. Here the CDR3 reads CASSDSPMEETQYF. For the CDR3, the DNA is TGCGCCAGCAGTGATTCACCGATGGAAGAGACCCAGTACTTC.

The chain has TRBV10-1 and TRBJ2-5; D gene uncertain. The CDR3 extends over 13 amino acids. V was clipped by 3 bases and J by 1 base, with 6 bases between them. Germline CDR1 and CDR2: WNHNN and SYGVQD (reference sequence). Here the CDR3 reads CASSEGSQETQYF. DNA for the CDR3: TGCGCCAGCAGTGAAGGCAGCCAAGAGACCCAGTACTTC.

The V call is TRBV11-3, the J call TRBJ2-1, with 7 bases lining up with TRBD2. CDR3 length: 16 residues. Germline-derived CDR1 and CDR2 are SGHNT and YENEEA. V was clipped by 3 bases and J by 0 bases; unmatched bases: 5. The CDR3 spells CASSFSAGVSYNEQFF. CDR3 DNA: TGTGCCAGCAGCTTCTCGGCGGGGGTCTCCTACAATGAGCAGTTCTTC.

This clone was counted only a few times. This rearrangement joins TRBV9 to TRBJ2-7; D is unclear. The CDR3 contains 13 residues. The V end was cut by 0 bases, the J end by 7 bases, with 11 bases between. Per the germline V gene, CDR1 is SGDLS and CDR2 is YYNGEE. The CDR3 DNA is TGTGCCAGCAGCGTAGATTCAACCGGGGAGCAGTACTTC. This codes for CASSVDSTGEQYF.

The chain has TRBV30 and TRBJ2-7, with D maybe TRBD1 (6 bases). This CDR3 is built from 15 residues. Germline V gene data show CDR1 as GTSNPN and CDR2 as SVGIG (reference sequence). Trimming took 4 bases from V and 0 from J, leaving 16 bases between them. CDR3 DNA: TGTGCCTGGACCACAGCCGGGACAAACTCCTACGAGCAGTACTTC. Protein: CAWTTAGTNSYEQYF.

The chain couples TRBV25-1 to TRBJ2-1; 10 bases line up with TRBD2. The CDR3 spans 16 residues. The germline CDR1 and CDR2 sequences are MGHDK and SYGVNS. The V segment lost 4 bases and the J segment 3 bases; nucleotides outside the gene matches: 6. The CDR3 DNA is TGTGCCAGCAGTGGAAGACTAGCGGGCATCTACAATGAGCAGTTCTTC. Its protein product is CASSGRLAGIYNEQFF.

The genes are TRBV5-4 and TRBJ2-2, with D tentatively TRBD1 or TRBD2 (6 bases each). This CDR3 region has 14 residues. Germline V gene data show CDR1 as SGHNT and CDR2 as YYREEE (reference sequence). Between the trimmed V and J ends, which lost 7 bases and 0 bases, there was a span of 10 bases. CDR3 residues: CASGGDTNTGELFF. In DNA, the CDR3 is TGTGCCAGCGGAGGGGACACGAACACCGGGGAGCTGTTTTTT.

V usage is TRBV19 and J usage is TRBJ2-1, with TRBD2 as a possible D gene (6 bases). The CDR3 totals 14 residues. V was trimmed by 7 bases and J by 6 bases, leaving 16 bases between them. Germline V gene sequence: CDR1 LNHDA, CDR2 SQIVND (reference sequence). CDR3 sequence: CASKGLSFPNEQFF. The CDR3 nucleotides read TGTGCCAGTAAGGGACTCTCCTTCCCCAATGAGCAGTTCTTC.

This clone was seen once. CDR3 nucleotide sequence: TGTGCCAGCTCGAAACGTCAGGGCTCAGTTAAAGAGACCCAGTACTTC. It specifies CASSKRQGSVKETQYF. The rearrangement links TRBV18 to TRBJ2-5; TRBD1 might be the D (5 bases). The CDR3 length is 16 residues. V shed 6 bases and J shed 3 bases, with 20 bases lying between them. CDR1 KGHSH and CDR2 LQKENI come from the germline V gene.

The rearrangement joins TRBV3-1 (or the pseudogene TRBV3-2) to TRBJ2-2; D unresolved. V was pared by 3 bases and J by 3 bases, with 8 bases between. Germline V gene sequence: CDR1 LGHDT, CDR2 YNNKEL (reference sequence). CDR3 size: 14 residues. The CDR3 coding sequence is TGTGCCAGCAGCCAGCCGACTCACACCGGGGAGCTGTTTTTT. Amino acids: CASSQPTHTGELFF.

The chain carries TRBV5-4 and TRBJ1-1; TRBD1 matches 10 bases. The CDR3 is made up of 15 amino acids. Germline V gives CDR1 SGHNT, CDR2 YYREEE (reference sequence). With 4 bases clipped from V and 5 bases from J, the junction kept 8 bases outside the gene matches. The CDR3 coding sequence is TGTGCCAGCAGCCCTCGACAGGGGGCGCGAACTGAAGCTTTCTTT. Protein product: CASSPRQGARTEAFF.

The genes are TRBV10-1 and TRBJ2-7; tentative D call: TRBD1 (6 bases). Trimming left V 7 bases short and J 5 bases short, with 15 bases between. Germline lookup yields CDR1 WNHNN and CDR2 SYGVQD (reference sequence). This CDR3 region has 13 residues. CDR3 DNA: TGCGCCAGCAATTTCGACAGGTCGAACGAGCAGTACTTC. This encodes CASNFDRSNEQYF.

V and J are TRBV3-1 (or the pseudogene TRBV3-2) and TRBJ2-3; no clear D. There are 13 residues in the CDR3. Germline V lookup: CDR1 LGHDT, CDR2 YNNKEL (reference sequence). V was pared by 6 bases and J by 0 bases, with 7 bases between. In nucleotides, the CDR3 is TGTGCCAGCAGACTCGAAAGCACAGATACGCAGTATTTT. Translation gives CASRLESTDTQYF.

Concerning this clone: The junction and the germline gene differ at one end; a read error may be behind it. V is TRBV19 and J is TRBJ1-6; D not resolved. Germline loops: CDR1 LNHDA, CDR2 SQIVND (reference sequence). The CDR3 totals 16 residues. CDR3 nucleotides: TGTGCCAGTAGTAAGTCGTGGATTTCCTCTAATTCACCCCTCCACTTT. The encoded protein is CASSKSWISSNSPLHF.

The chain couples TRBV19 to TRBJ2-5; possible D gene TRBD1, 5 bases. The CDR3 length is 14 residues. Deletions cut 5 bases from V and 2 bases from J, with 12 bases between. CDR1 LNHDA and CDR2 SQIVND come from the germline V gene (reference sequence). DNA of the CDR3: TGTGCCAGTAGTCCCGGACACCCGCAAGAGACCCAGTACTTC. Translating it yields CASSPGHPQETQYF.

This chain links TRBV19 with TRBJ1-1; no clear D gene. This CDR3 region has 14 residues. The V end was cut by 3 bases, the J end by 2 bases, with 10 bases between. CDR1 is LNHDA, CDR2 SQIVND, per germline (reference sequence). CDR3 residues: CASSIKPGNTEAFF. The CDR3 DNA follows: TGTGCCAGTAGTATCAAACCAGGTAACACTGAAGCTTTCTTT.

The J gene is TRBJ1-3, the V gene TRBV6-5; a weak D match, TRBD1 (6 bases). V lost 8 bases to trimming and J lost 0 bases, with 14 bases between them. CDR3 length equals 15 residues. Germline-derived CDR1 and CDR2 are MNHEY and SVGAGI. The CDR3, as DNA: TGTGCCAGCGGCTCAGGGGTTTCCTCTGGAAACACCATATATTTT. Encoded protein: CASGSGVSSGNTIYF.

The chain combines TRBV5-4 with TRBJ2-7; 7 bases match TRBD2. J was trimmed by 0 bases and V by 4 bases; bases with no gene match: 7. Germline assignment: CDR1 SGHNT and CDR2 YYREEE (reference sequence). CDR3 length: 15 amino acids. Here the CDR3 reads CASSRASGSSYEQYF. The CDR3 bases are TGTGCCAGCAGCCGCGCTAGCGGAAGCTCCTACGAGCAGTACTTC.

The chain joins TRBV7-9 to TRBJ1-2; D not resolved. Germline CDR1 reads SEHNR; CDR2 reads FQNEAQ (reference sequence). The V and J ends lost 0 bases and 7 bases respectively, with 15 bases between them. The CDR3 totals 15 residues. The CDR3 here is CASSLAPGIGSGYTF. The CDR3 region has the DNA TGTGCCAGCAGCTTAGCGCCGGGAATCGGGTCTGGCTACACCTTC.